The 29 T cell receptor beta chains presented below share a single source sample, sequenced in a study of tumor-infiltrating lymphocytes in primary liver carcinoma. Out of unsorted whole blood came the blood RNA, and germline DNA was extracted as well. Synthesis of TCR beta cDNA was carried out from 450 to 500 ng total RNA with a constant-region primer. Employing slightly modified ARM-PCR, three nested multiplex PCR rounds were run, and these gave rise to the TCR beta libraries. Two initial PCR rounds of roughly 10 cycles each paired TRBV1-TRBV30 forward primers with a C-beta reverse primer. MiXCR was run by TCRdb on the multiplex PCR reads, yielding one entry per CDR3 protein. The sample consists of just over 300,000 distinct CDR3 sequences, 50% to 60% of them appearing once. Source material: peripheral blood. The origin of the receptors is a woman aged 25 to 39 with primary liver carcinoma and hepatitis B virus infection.

This clonotype occurred a few times. This chain joins TRBV6-2 or TRBV6-3 and TRBJ1-2; D gene unclear. Trimming took off 0 bases at V and 5 bases at J, with 10 bases between the two ends. CDR3 length: 14 residues. Germline lookup yields CDR1 MNHEY and CDR2 SVGEGT. CDR3 region: CASSYSKSGYGYTF. The CDR3 nucleotides read TGTGCCAGCAGTTACTCGAAGTCGGGATATGGCTACACCTTC.

Concerning this clonotype itself: Germline and junction disagree at one end, which may indicate a read error. V usage is TRBV7-9 and J usage is TRBJ2-7; D may be TRBD1 (6 bases). Per the germline V gene, CDR1 is SEHNR and CDR2 is FQNEAQ (reference sequence). The CDR3 runs 14 residues. The CDR3 DNA reads TGTGCCAGCAGCTTAGCCGGGACGAAGGGGGAGCAGTATTTC. Encoded protein: CASSLAGTKGEQYF.

This clonotype was recorded a few times. The chain couples TRBV4-1 to TRBJ2-1, with 7 bases aligning to TRBD1. The CDR3 loop spans 16 amino acids. Germline V CDR1 and CDR2: MGHRA, YSYEKL. The V and J ends lost 3 bases and 3 bases, in that order; junction bases with no gene match: 8. The CDR3 DNA follows: TGCGCCAGCAGCCACCCCGACAGGGCTTTCTACAATGAGCAGTTCTTC. As protein: CASSHPDRAFYNEQFF.

A few counts support this clonotype. The gene calls are TRBV14 and TRBJ2-4, with 14 bases that match TRBD2. Looked up from germline, CDR1 is SGHDN and CDR2 is FVKESK. Trimming removed 4 bases from V and 11 bases from J; junction bases left unmatched: 10. CDR3 length equals 16 residues. The chain's CDR3 is CASSRSGLAGVPLQYF. The CDR3 DNA reads as TGTGCCAGCAGCCGGTCGGGACTAGCGGGAGTCCCCCTTCAGTACTTC.

This clonotype was recorded at least ten times. This chain joins TRBV5-4 and TRBJ2-3; 8 bases match TRBD2. From germline, CDR1 is SGHNT and CDR2 YYREEE (reference sequence). The CDR3 covers 15 residues. V lost 4 bases to trimming and J lost 5 bases; unmatched junction nucleotides: 9. The CDR3 loop reads CASSANRGLGDTQYF. The CDR3 coding sequence is TGTGCCAGCAGCGCGAATCGGGGACTAGGAGATACGCAGTATTTT.

The chain is built from TRBV29-1 and TRBJ2-7; D not certain. Trimming pared 6 bases from V and 6 bases from J, leaving 9 bases between. Looked up from germline, CDR1 is SQVTM and CDR2 is ANQGSEA. The CDR3 length is 10 residues. CDR3 DNA sequence: TGCAGCGTGTGTGGTGCCGAGCAGTACTTC. This encodes CSVCGAEQYF.

Turning to this clonotype: The junction departs from germline at one end; a sequencing error may be responsible. The V call is TRBV10-2, the J call TRBJ2-5; tentative D call: TRBD1 (6 bases). This CDR3 contains 15 residues. CDR1 is WSHSY, CDR2 SAAADI, per germline. CDR3 sequence: CVSSEWAGVQETQYF. The CDR3 nucleotides are TGCGTCAGCAGCGAGTGGGCAGGGGTTCAAGAGACCCAGTACTTC.

This clonotype was detected once. No conserved phenylalanine or tryptophan ends this CDR3, so it is likely a read error. The chain couples TRBV6-5 to TRBJ2-1, with 9 bases lining up with TRBD2. After removal of 9 bases from V and 6 bases from J, the junction contained 12 bases not matched to a gene. Germline V gives CDR1 MNHEY, CDR2 SVGAGI. The CDR3 consists of 15 residues. The CDR3 coding sequence is TGTGCCAGTTCCGACCGCGGGAGGGTCTTCAATGAGCAGTTCTTG. Protein sequence: CASSDRGRVFNEQFL.

As for this clonotype: A much larger clone differs by one base, so this may be a read error. The rearrangement uses TRBV4-1 and TRBJ2-2; the D is unclear. Germline V gene lookup returns CDR1 MGHRA and CDR2 YSYEKL. The CDR3 has 13 residues. Here the CDR3 DNA reads TGCGCCAGCACCCAATTCATCGGCGGGGAGCTGTTTTTT. It is translated as CASTQFIGGELFF.

This clonotype has only one observation. Without the conserved terminal phenylalanine or tryptophan, this CDR3 likely stems from a read error. The rearrangement uses TRBV4-3 and TRBJ2-7; D might be TRBD2 (5 bases). Germline CDR1 reads LGHNA; CDR2 reads YSLEER. CDR3 size: 17 residues. The CDR3 loop reads CASSHNSGGIGSYGQYL. The CDR3 nucleotides read TGCGCCAGCAGCCATAACAGCGGTGGGATCGGCTCCTACGGGCAGTACCTC.

Remarks on this clonotype: A much larger clone lies a single base off, so this may be a read error. The V call is TRBV12-3 or TRBV12-4, the J call TRBJ2-2; 8 nucleotides align to TRBD2. The length of the CDR3 is 13 residues. The CDR3 sequence: CPSRSGSGGELFF. CDR3 nucleotides: TGTCCCAGCAGGAGCGGGAGTGGTGGGGAGCTGTTTTTT.

As for this clonotype: This may stem from a read error, because a much larger clone lies one nucleotide away. The chain links TRBV6-5 to TRBJ2-2; 7 nucleotides match TRBD2. The CDR3 has 14 amino acids. J gave up 7 bases and V 2 bases, and 4 bases lay outside the gene matches. Germline CDR1 is MNHEY and CDR2 is SVGAGI. The DNA for the CDR3 is TGTGCCAGCAGTTACGTCGGGGGGAACGGGGAGCTGTTTTTT. Translated, it gives CASSYVGGNGELFF.

V gene TRBV12-3 or TRBV12-4 combines with J gene TRBJ2-1; 9 bases fit TRBD2. After removal of 3 bases from V and 7 bases from J, the junction contained 7 bases not matched to a gene. This CDR3 spans 15 amino acids. The DNA for the CDR3 is TGTGCCAGCAGTTTCGGCGGGAGGGCCTTTAATGAGCAGTTCTTC. Its protein is CASSFGGRAFNEQFF.

This chain connects TRBV11-2 to TRBJ2-7; D may be TRBD2 (5 bases). Germline CDR1 SGHAT, CDR2 FQNNGV. The CDR3 sequence is 16 residues long. V was shortened by 1 base and J by 7 bases, with 20 bases between the two germline ends. The CDR3 DNA is TGTGCCAGCAGCTTAGCGCCCGGACTGGGTTTCTATGAGCAGTACTTC. Amino acids: CASSLAPGLGFYEQYF.

This chain connects TRBV5-4 to TRBJ2-5; D remains ambiguous. The V end was cut by 5 bases, the J end by 1 base, with 15 bases between. Germline V lookup: CDR1 SGHNT, CDR2 YYREEE (reference sequence). This CDR3 contains 15 residues. CDR3 residues: CASSDGGATQETQYF. CDR3 bases: TGTGCCAGCAGTGATGGCGGCGCGACCCAAGAGACCCAGTACTTC.

J is TRBJ2-7 and V is TRBV7-8; a weak D match, TRBD1 (6 bases). The V end lost 7 bases, the J end lost 5 bases, and 21 bases lay between the germline ends. CDR1 and CDR2 from the germline V gene are SGHVS and FQNEAQ. The CDR3 is made up of 15 amino acids. In nucleotides, the CDR3 is TGTGCCAGCACCAAACCGGACAGACCATCCAACGAGCAGTACTTC. Translated: CASTKPDRPSNEQYF.

The chain is built from TRBV4-1 and TRBJ2-1, with TRBD2 identical over 12 bases. CDR3 length equals 16 residues. From germline, CDR1 is MGHRA and CDR2 YSYEKL. Trimming cost V 0 bases and J 7 bases; bases outside gene matches: 4. The chain's CDR3 is CASSQDSLAGGNEQFF. The CDR3 DNA follows: TGCGCCAGCAGCCAAGATAGTCTAGCGGGGGGGAATGAGCAGTTCTTC.

A word on this clonotype: Given a much more abundant clone one base away, this may be a read error. The chain links TRBV6-5 to TRBJ1-1, with D possibly being TRBD1 (5 bases). The CDR3 runs 15 residues. The germline gives CDR1 MNHEY, CDR2 SVGAGI. The V end lost 5 bases, the J end lost 0 bases, and 13 bases lay between the germline ends. The CDR3 sequence is CASSRIATVNTEAFF. In nucleotides, the CDR3 is TGTGCCAGCAGTCGGATAGCGACAGTGAACACTGAAGCTTTCTTT.

As concerns this clonotype: With a much larger clone just one base away, this may be a read error. The rearrangement joins TRBV4-3 to TRBJ2-3; D unclear. The CDR3 is made up of 13 amino acids. The germline V gene encodes CDR1 LGHNA and CDR2 YSLEER. The CDR3: CASSQDGSDTQNF. CDR3 nucleotide sequence: TGCGCCAGCAGCCAAGATGGGTCAGATACGCAGAATTTT.

Concerning this clonotype: A much larger clone lies one base from this, so it may be a read error. This chain joins TRBV28 and TRBJ2-7; D is unclear. The germline gives CDR1 MDHEN, CDR2 SYDVKM. The V and J ends lost 6 bases and 2 bases respectively, with 11 bases between them. The CDR3 is 13 amino acids. The CDR3 sequence is CASRSYGAYEQYF. The CDR3 DNA sequence: TGTGCCAGCAGGTCCTACGGTGCCTACGAGCAGTACTTC.

This chain joins TRBV4-2 and TRBJ2-2; D is perhaps TRBD2 (6 bases). Deletions cut 11 bases from V and 4 bases from J, with 17 bases between. The CDR3 spans 14 residues. Per the germline V gene, CDR1 is LGHNA and CDR2 is YNFKEQ. CDR3 coding DNA: TGTGCCGGCACCCAGCGGGTCGGCACCGGGGAGCTGTTTTTT. Translated: CAGTQRVGTGELFF.

This chain uses TRBV6-5 with TRBJ2-7; 7 bases map to TRBD2. V trimming: 0 bases; J trimming: 5 bases; junction bases outside the gene matches: 1. This CDR3 spans 13 amino acids. The germline CDR1 and CDR2 sequences are MNHEY and SVGAGI. This CDR3 reads CASSYSGGHEQYF. DNA for the CDR3: TGTGCCAGCAGTTACTCGGGAGGGCACGAGCAGTACTTC.

This clonotype was observed a few times. V gene TRBV4-1 combines with J gene TRBJ1-6; TRBD1 agrees at 9 bases. There are 18 residues in the CDR3. With 0 bases clipped from V and 9 bases from J, the junction kept 12 bases outside the gene matches. Germline V gene lookup returns CDR1 MGHRA and CDR2 YSYEKL. The CDR3: CASSQDPTGGLVSSPLHF. In DNA, the CDR3 is TGCGCCAGCAGCCAAGATCCGACAGGGGGGTTAGTAAGTTCACCCCTCCACTTT.

This clonotype has only a few counts. V gene TRBV4-1 combines with J gene TRBJ2-1, with 7 nucleotides matching TRBD2. J was trimmed by 10 bases and V by 0 bases; bases with no gene match: 9. In germline, CDR1 is MGHRA, CDR2 YSYEKL. The length of the CDR3 is 15 residues. CDR3 region: CASSQDPGGILEQFF. The CDR3 coding sequence is TGCGCCAGCAGCCAAGATCCCGGGGGGATTTTGGAGCAGTTCTTC.

As to this clonotype: A much larger clone sits a single nucleotide away, making a read error possible. The final CDR3 position lacks the conserved phenylalanine or tryptophan, pointing to a likely read error. The CDR3 nucleotides are TGTGCCAGCAGTTCAGGGGATGTTGAAAAACTGTTTGTT. It yields the protein CASSSGDVEKLFV. The chain uses TRBV12-3 or TRBV12-4 and TRBJ1-4; the D gene is possibly TRBD1 (6 bases). Trimming shortened V by 4 bases and J by 7 bases, and 10 bases separated the two germline ends. The CDR3 sequence is 13 residues long.

Notes on this clonotype: The CDR3 carries no conserved terminal phenylalanine or tryptophan, so it likely arises from a read error. This chain joins TRBV6-1 and TRBJ2-1; possible D gene TRBD2, 6 bases. Trimming cost V 4 bases and J 3 bases, with 10 bases left between them. This CDR3 spans 14 amino acids. The germline V gene has CDR1 MNHNS and CDR2 SASEGT. The CDR3 region is CASSVMGLYNEQFL. In DNA form, the CDR3 reads TGTGCCAGCAGTGTTATGGGACTCTACAATGAGCAGTTCCTC.

This chain joins TRBV6-2 or TRBV6-3 and TRBJ1-2, with a weak D call TRBD1 (6 bases). The CDR3 length is 16 residues. V was cut by 7 bases and J by 2 bases, with 20 bases left in between. The germline gives CDR1 MNHEY, CDR2 SVGEGT. CDR3 in DNA: TGTGCCAGCACTTCACCACAGGGAGTCTTAAACTATGGCTACACCTTC. It translates to CASTSPQGVLNYGYTF.

This clonotype was counted only a few times. This could be a read error, since a much larger clone is one nucleotide away. The genes are TRBV11-1 and TRBJ2-5; 8 bases match TRBD2. V trimming: 6 bases; J trimming: 0 bases; junction bases outside the gene matches: 6. CDR1 and CDR2 from the germline V gene are SGHAT and FQDESV (reference sequence). The CDR3 is 15 residues long. The CDR3 bases are TGTGCCAGCAGTGTAGCGGGACCGCACCAAGAGACCCAGTACTTC. Translated, it gives CASSVAGPHQETQYF. Supplemented by reference TRBV11-1 and TRBJ2-5, the full variable domain reads EAEVAQSPRYKITEKSQAVAFWCDPISGHATLYWYRQILGQGPELLVQFQDESVVDDSQLPKDRFSAERLKGVDSTLKIQPAELGDSAMYLCASSVAGPHQETQYFGPGTRLLVL.

The V gene is TRBV10-1, the J gene TRBJ2-3; TRBD1 might be the D (6 bases). CDR3 length: 14 residues. CDR1 is WNHNN, CDR2 SYGVQD, per germline (reference sequence). Trimming left V 3 bases short and J 2 bases short, with 9 bases between. The CDR3 protein is CASSDRGHTDTQYF. CDR3 coding DNA: TGCGCCAGCAGTGACAGGGGTCACACAGATACGCAGTATTTT.